Below are 32 T cell receptor beta chains sequenced from a single sample in a study of shared clonotypes between healthy human individuals. Libraries were prepared by immunoSEQ multiplex PCR; TCRdb keeps only in-frame clonotypes and omits some of them. The table shows over 400,000 clones, with approximately 80% occurring only once. Input material: PBMCs. The receptors here all came from a middle-aged woman in good health. Some clones in this sample may be carry-over from other donors' samples.

This chain uses TRBV2 with TRBJ2-7, with D possibly TRBD1 on 5 matching bases. CDR1 is SNHLY and CDR2 is FYNNEI in the germline V gene. The CDR3 runs 14 residues. V lost 3 bases and J 3 bases, leaving 12 bases between the germline ends. The CDR3 DNA sequence: TGTGCCAGCAGTGAGGTTCAGGGCTACTACGAGCAGTACTTC. Protein sequence: CASSEVQGYYEQYF.

This clone has only one observation. The chain carries TRBV2 and TRBJ2-1; 15 bases are shared with TRBD2. Germline V gene lookup returns CDR1 SNHLY and CDR2 FYNNEI. This CDR3 has 16 residues. Unmatched junction bases numbered 7, after V lost 6 bases and J lost 7 bases. The CDR3 region has the DNA TGTGCCAGCAGCTGGGACGGACTAGCGGGGGGGAATGAGCAGTTCTTC. Translating it yields CASSWDGLAGGNEQFF.

The V call is TRBV4-2, the J call TRBJ2-7; TRBD2 aligns across 7 bases. Germline V gene data show CDR1 as LGHNA and CDR2 as YNFKEQ. Germline trimming cut 1 base from V and 4 bases from J; bases unmatched to any gene: 7. This CDR3 contains 15 residues. The CDR3 loop is CASSQGVGREYEQYF. Written as DNA, the CDR3 is TGTGCCAGCAGCCAAGGGGTTGGGCGGGAGTACGAGCAGTACTTC.

The CDR3 DNA is TGCGCCAGCAGCTTGGGTGGACAGCAATATGGCTACACCTTC. Its translation is CASSLGGQQYGYTF. This chain joins TRBV5-1 and TRBJ1-2; TRBD1 might be the D (6 bases). V lost 0 bases and J lost 5, with 11 bases in between. The germline V gene has CDR1 SGHRS and CDR2 YFSETQ. The CDR3 contains 14 residues.

The gene calls are TRBV5-1 and TRBJ2-2, with a tentative D call TRBD1 (6 bases). This CDR3 has 15 residues. In germline, CDR1 is SGHRS, CDR2 YFSETQ. Trimming cost V 7 bases and J 4 bases, with 17 bases left between them. CDR3 in amino acids: CASRRGPEATGELFF. CDR3 nucleotides: TGCGCCAGCCGCAGGGGCCCCGAGGCCACCGGGGAGCTGTTTTTT.

The V call is TRBV18, the J call TRBJ2-1; 11 bases fit TRBD2. The J segment lost 8 bases and the V segment lost 3 bases, leaving 6 bases of the junction unmatched. CDR1 is KGHSH, CDR2 LQKENI, per germline. This CDR3 contains 15 residues. The CDR3 DNA sequence: TGTGCCAGCTCACCCCTAGCGGGAGGCTTTGATGAGCAGTTCTTC. Its protein is CASSPLAGGFDEQFF. Complete variable domain (other parts from reference TRBV18 and TRBJ2-1): NAGVMQNPRHLVRRRGQEARLRCSPMKGHSHVYWYRQLPEEGLKFMVYLQKENIIDESGMPKERFSAEFPKEGPSILRIQQVVRGDSAAYFCASSPLAGGFDEQFFGPGTRLTVL.

The CDR3 sequence: CAWSEGMSNQPQHF. The CDR3 DNA reads as TGTGCCTGGAGTGAAGGGATGAGCAATCAGCCCCAGCATTTT. This chain uses TRBV30 with TRBJ1-5; no firm D call. The germline CDR1 and CDR2 sequences are GTSNPN and SVGIG (reference sequence). Trimming cost V 1 base and J 1 base, with 8 bases left between them. The CDR3 runs to 14 residues.

This clone was observed many times. Other nucleotide sequences in the sample specify the same CDR3. The J gene is TRBJ1-1, the V gene TRBV30; 11 positions match TRBD1. With 3 bases clipped from V and 5 bases from J, the junction kept 2 bases outside the gene matches. The CDR3 length is 13 residues. Germline V gives CDR1 GTSNPN, CDR2 SVGIG (reference sequence). CDR3 loop: CAWRGQGGTEAFF. In nucleotides, the CDR3 is TGTGCCTGGAGGGGACAGGGGGGGACTGAAGCTTTCTTT.

The rearrangement uses TRBV28 and TRBJ2-7, with D tentatively TRBD1 or TRBD2 (5 bases each). This CDR3 region has 12 residues. V was shortened by 7 bases and J by 2 bases, with 9 bases between the two germline ends. CDR1 and CDR2 from the germline V gene are MDHEN and SYDVKM. CDR3 DNA: TGTGCCAGCACAGGGACGACCTACGAGCAGTACTTC. This translates into CASTGTTYEQYF.

V usage is TRBV6-1 and J usage is TRBJ2-5; possibly TRBD1 for D (6 bases). The CDR3 is 15 amino acids. V was clipped by 6 bases and J by 5 bases, with 19 bases between them. CDR1 MNHNS and CDR2 SASEGT come from the germline V gene. The chain's CDR3 is CASSRLTPTGETQYF. CDR3 nucleotides: TGTGCCAGCAGCCGCTTGACGCCCACAGGGGAGACCCAGTACTTC.

A few counts support this clone. The gene calls are TRBV7-2 and TRBJ2-3; the D gene is possibly TRBD1 (7 bases). V shed 5 bases and J shed 9 bases, with 12 bases lying between them. CDR3 length: 12 residues. Germline CDR1 is SGHTA and CDR2 is FQGNSA. The CDR3 loop reads CASSRQGGTQYF. The CDR3 DNA reads TGTGCCAGCAGCCGGCAGGGGGGCACGCAGTATTTT.

This chain joins TRBV18 and TRBJ1-1; D remains ambiguous. CDR3 length: 13 amino acids. V lost 3 bases and J 4 bases, leaving 9 bases between the germline ends. CDR1 KGHSH and CDR2 LQKENI come from the germline V gene. CDR3 sequence: CASSPEESTEAFF. CDR3 in DNA: TGTGCCAGCTCACCCGAGGAATCCACTGAAGCTTTCTTT.

The V call is TRBV30, the J call TRBJ2-3; 10 bases fit TRBD2. The CDR3 contains 15 residues. J was trimmed by 4 bases and V by 3 bases; bases with no gene match: 7. Germline CDR1 is GTSNPN and CDR2 is SVGIG (reference sequence). The CDR3 here is CAWRVGTSAADTQYF. CDR3 nucleotides: TGTGCCTGGAGGGTTGGGACTAGCGCGGCAGATACGCAGTATTTT.

This clone was counted between two and nine times. The V gene is TRBV6-5, the J gene TRBJ2-5; D remains unclear. CDR3 length: 13 residues. CDR1 is MNHEY and CDR2 is SVGAGI in the germline V gene. Trimming shortened V by 4 bases and J by 4 bases, and 10 bases separated the two germline ends. The CDR3 sequence: CASSFELGETQYF. CDR3 bases: TGTGCCAGCAGTTTCGAGTTGGGAGAGACCCAGTACTTC.

The J gene is TRBJ1-2, the V gene TRBV28; D gene unclear. V lost 2 bases and J lost 7, with 5 bases in between. Germline CDR1 MDHEN, CDR2 SYDVKM. This CDR3 contains 11 residues. DNA of the CDR3: TGTGCCAGCAGTTTAATCGGTGGCTACACCTTC. This gives the protein CASSLIGGYTF.

This sequence joins TRBV6-5 and TRBJ1-2; possible D gene TRBD1, 6 bases. V lost 6 bases and J 6 bases, leaving 11 bases between the germline ends. This CDR3 region has 12 residues. CDR1 is MNHEY, CDR2 SVGAGI, per germline. The CDR3 sequence is CASRNYRDGYTF. In DNA form, the CDR3 reads TGTGCCAGCAGGAATTACAGGGATGGCTACACCTTC.

CDR3 DNA: TGTGCCAGCAGGGCCCGGTTAGCGGTGGAGACCCAGTACTTC. Translated, it gives CASRARLAVETQYF. This chain links TRBV2 with TRBJ2-5, with a possible D match to TRBD2 (6 bases). Germline CDR1 SNHLY, CDR2 FYNNEI. The CDR3 is 14 residues long. V was shortened by 6 bases and J by 5 bases, with 16 bases between the two germline ends.

This rearrangement joins TRBV11-2 to TRBJ2-2, with D perhaps TRBD1 or TRBD2 (5 bases each). The germline CDR1 and CDR2 sequences are SGHAT and FQNNGV. Trimming stripped 1 base from V and 7 bases from J, with 10 bases between. CDR3 length: 14 residues. Here the CDR3 DNA reads TGTGCCAGCAGCTTAGTACTAGGGGACGGGGAGCTGTTTTTT. Amino acids: CASSLVLGDGELFF.

This chain links TRBV6-6 with TRBJ1-4; unclear D gene. The germline gives CDR1 MNHNY, CDR2 SVGAGI (reference sequence). The length of the CDR3 is 15 residues. Trimming left V 2 bases short and J 5 bases short, with 12 bases between. The CDR3, as DNA: TGTGCCAGCAGTTACGCCCGGGGTAGGAATGAAAAACTGTTTTTT. This codes for CASSYARGRNEKLFF.

About this clone itself: Just one base apart from a much larger clone, this may be a read error. The chain carries TRBV4-2 and TRBJ2-1, with a possible D match to TRBD2 (5 bases). The CDR3 covers 17 residues. V was trimmed by 0 bases and J by 1 base, leaving 13 bases between them. The germline CDR1 and CDR2 sequences are LGHNA and YNFKEQ. CDR3 residues: CASSQDAGSRSYNEQFF. The CDR3 bases are TGTGCCAGCAGCCAAGATGCGGGCAGCCGTTCCTACAATGAGCAGTTCTTC.

The rearrangement joins TRBV5-1 to TRBJ2-1; tentatively, D is TRBD1 or TRBD2 (5 bases each). Germline V gene sequence: CDR1 SGHRS, CDR2 YFSETQ. Between the trimmed V and J ends, which lost 0 bases and 4 bases, there was a span of 8 bases. CDR3 length: 14 residues. The CDR3 DNA follows: TGCGCCAGCAGCTTGGAAGAGGGGTACAATGAGCAGTTCTTC. This translates into CASSLEEGYNEQFF.

This clone appeared a few times. The chain employs TRBV9 and TRBJ2-1; TRBD2 matches 13 bases. Germline CDR1 reads SGDLS; CDR2 reads YYNGEE. The CDR3 spans 14 residues. V was pared by 6 bases and J by 10 bases, with 7 bases of the junction left unmatched. CDR3 amino acids: CASNLLAGGDEQFF. DNA of the CDR3: TGTGCCAGCAACCTACTAGCGGGAGGGGACGAGCAGTTCTTC. Full variable domain (outside the CDR3, taken from reference TRBV9 and TRBJ2-1): DSGVTQTPKHLITATGQRVTLRCSPRSGDLSVYWYQQSLDQGLQFLIQYYNGEERAKGNILERFSAQQFPDLHSELNLSSLELGDSALYFCASNLLAGGDEQFFGPGTRLTVL.

The chain uses TRBV18 and TRBJ1-4; tentative D call: TRBD1 (6 bases). V shed 2 bases and J shed 9 bases, with 19 bases lying between them. Germline CDR1 KGHSH, CDR2 LQKENI. The CDR3 covers 16 residues. The CDR3 nucleotides read TGTGCCAGCTCACCATCAGACGCAGGGGCCCAGAAAAAACTGTTTTTT. Its protein is CASSPSDAGAQKKLFF. The full variable domain, completed using reference TRBV18 and TRBJ1-4, is NAGVMQNPRHLVRRRGQEARLRCSPMKGHSHVYWYRQLPEEGLKFMVYLQKENIIDESGMPKERFSAEFPKEGPSILRIQQVVRGDSAAYFCASSPSDAGAQKKLFFGSGTQLSVL.

The CDR3 coding sequence is TGTGCCAGCAGTATCGTGGCGGGAGGAGAGACCCAGTACTTC. Translation gives CASSIVAGGETQYF. The chain joins TRBV25-1 to TRBJ2-5; 8 nucleotides line up with TRBD2. The V segment lost 5 bases and the J segment 4 bases; nucleotides outside the gene matches: 6. CDR1 is MGHDK, CDR2 SYGVNS, per germline. The CDR3 is made up of 14 amino acids. Filled out from reference TRBV25-1 and TRBJ2-5, the complete variable domain reads EADIYQTPRYLVIGTGKKITLECSQTMGHDKMYWYQQDPGMELHLIHYSYGVNSTEKGDLSSESTVSRIRTEHFPLTLESARPSHTSQYLCASSIVAGGETQYFGPGTRLLVL.

The chain combines TRBV6-5 with TRBJ1-5; 10 positions match TRBD1. The germline V gene has CDR1 MNHEY and CDR2 SVGAGI. V was pared by 5 bases and J by 5 bases, with 3 bases of the junction left unmatched. The CDR3 is 14 residues long. The CDR3 protein is CASSPGQGHQPQHF. The CDR3 bases are TGTGCCAGCAGTCCGGGACAGGGGCATCAGCCCCAGCATTTT.

Details on this clone: A single base is all that separates this from a far larger clone, so a read error is likely. This chain joins TRBV7-9 and TRBJ2-7, with D perhaps TRBD1 or TRBD2 (7 bases each). Germline V gives CDR1 SEHNR, CDR2 FQNEAQ (reference sequence). CDR3 size: 16 residues. The CDR3 nucleotides read TGTGCCAGCAGCCGGGGAGGGACAGCGGACTCCCACGAGCAGTACTTC. Protein: CASSRGGTADSHEQYF.

The chain carries TRBV2 and TRBJ2-3; the match to TRBD2 covers 9 bases. The germline V gene encodes CDR1 SNHLY and CDR2 FYNNEI. The CDR3 is made up of 17 amino acids. Trimming removed 0 bases from V and 1 base from J; junction bases left unmatched: 5. This CDR3 reads CASSEARLAGRTDTQYF. The CDR3 DNA is TGTGCCAGCAGTGAAGCGCGGCTAGCGGGACGCACAGATACGCAGTATTTT.

In this sample, this clone turned up a few times. The J gene is TRBJ1-5, the V gene TRBV5-8; D uncertain. This CDR3 has 12 amino acids. The germline V gene encodes CDR1 SGHTS and CDR2 YDEGEE. V lost 0 bases to trimming and J lost 11 bases, with 9 bases between them. The chain's CDR3 is CASSLVSEAQHF. DNA of the CDR3: TGTGCCAGCAGCTTGGTGAGTGAGGCCCAGCATTTT.

The V gene is TRBV11-2, the J gene TRBJ2-3, with 10 nucleotides matching TRBD2. Trimming took 4 bases from V and 4 from J; bases not matched to a gene: 8. CDR3 size: 16 residues. Germline values: CDR1 SGHAT, CDR2 FQNNGV. The CDR3 sequence is CASSSTLAGGADTQYF. In DNA, the CDR3 is TGTGCCAGCAGCTCCACATTAGCGGGAGGAGCAGATACGCAGTATTTT.

Comment on this clone: A single base is all that separates this from a far larger clone, so a read error is likely. The V and J genes are TRBV30 and TRBJ1-1; D not certain. The CDR3 contains 13 residues. Germline V lookup: CDR1 GTSNPN, CDR2 SVGIG (reference sequence). This CDR3 reads CAWILRRSTEALF. The CDR3 DNA follows: TGTGCCTGGATATTGCGGCGGAGCACTGAAGCTCTCTTT. Full variable domain (missing parts from reference TRBV30 and TRBJ1-1): SQTIHQWPATLVQPVGSPLSLECTVEGTSNPNLYWYRQAAGRGLQLLFYSVGIGQISSEVPQNLSASRPQDRQFILSSKKLLLSDSGFYLCAWILRRSTEALFGQGTRLTVV.

A note on this clone: A read error likely explains this, since a far larger clone differs by one base. The same CDR3 arises from other DNA sequences in this sample as well. The V and J genes are TRBV4-1 and TRBJ2-7; TRBD1 agrees at 9 bases. This CDR3 has 15 amino acids. Germline V gene sequence: CDR1 MGHRA, CDR2 YSYEKL. In DNA, the CDR3 is TGCGCCAGCAGCCGGTTGGGGGACAGGGCCTATGAGCAGTACTTC. Translation gives CASSRLGDRAYEQYF.

The rearrangement joins TRBV11-2 to TRBJ1-4; possibly TRBD1 for D (5 bases). V was pared by 6 bases and J by 7 bases, with 6 bases between. The CDR3 runs to 11 residues. CDR1 and CDR2 from the germline V gene are SGHAT and FQNNGV. The CDR3 coding sequence is TGTGCCAGCAGGGGGGGTGAAAAACTGTTTTTT. The encoded protein is CASRGGEKLFF.